The 16 T cell receptor beta chains reported below all come from one sample, sequenced in a study of cytomegalovirus exposure and HLA in healthy donors. Amplification used 60 Vbeta primers and 13 Jbeta primers. The assay was immunoSEQ multiplex PCR, and TCRdb's table has in-frame clones only and misses some. Found here are around 130,000 clones, more than 80% of them singletons; the top ten hold about 7%. The source material was PBMCs. The receptors were gathered from a woman aged 25 to 39 in good health and CMV-seropositive.

Turning to this clone: One junction end does not reproduce the germline sequence, and a read error may be involved. The chain links TRBV7-9 to TRBJ2-2; 8 positions match TRBD1. This CDR3 region has 16 residues. CDR1 and CDR2 from the germline V gene are SEHNR and FQNEAQ (reference sequence). CDR3 sequence reads: CSSSSSGGPNTGELFF. CDR3 DNA sequence: TGTTCCAGCAGCTCCTCAGGGGGCCCTAACACCGGGGAGCTGTTTTTT.

As for this clone: A read error may account for a junction end that differs from germline. Additional DNA sequences in this sample encode the identical CDR3. The chain carries TRBV30 and TRBJ2-4, with a tentative D call TRBD2 (5 bases). The CDR3 spans 12 residues. Germline V gene lookup returns CDR1 GTSNPN and CDR2 SVGIG (reference sequence). The DNA for the CDR3 is TGTGCCTGGAGTGGGAGGAGAGACATTCAGTATTTC. Protein product: CAWSGRRDIQYF.

The chain employs TRBV11-1 and TRBJ2-7, with a tentative D call TRBD1 (9 bases). Germline CDR1 reads SGHAT; CDR2 reads FQDESV (reference sequence). This CDR3 contains 17 residues. V lost 5 bases, J lost 2 bases, and 22 bases lay in between. The CDR3 region has the DNA TGTGCCAGCAGCCCGGGAGGGACAGGGATAATGACCTACGAGCAGTACTTC. It specifies CASSPGGTGIMTYEQYF.

Turning to this clone: The sample carries other DNA sequences with the same CDR3. The CDR3 DNA is TGTGCCAGCTCCCCAGGGGGCCCCTACGAGCAGTACTTC. Residues: CASSPGGPYEQYF. V gene TRBV18 combines with J gene TRBJ2-7; 8 bases map to TRBD1. Trimming cost V 6 bases and J 2 bases; bases outside gene matches: 3. This CDR3 spans 13 amino acids. CDR1 and CDR2 from the germline V gene are KGHSH and LQKENI.

The chain combines TRBV28 with TRBJ1-4, with 9 bases aligning to TRBD1. The CDR3 has 15 amino acids. J was trimmed by 8 bases and V by 3 bases; bases with no gene match: 7. Germline V gene lookup returns CDR1 MDHEN and CDR2 SYDVKM. As DNA, the CDR3 is TGTGCCAGCAGTTTGCCGACAGGGGGGAGCGAAAAACTGTTTTTT. Translating it yields CASSLPTGGSEKLFF.

The genes are TRBV9 and TRBJ2-1; 13 bases line up with TRBD2. The CDR3 consists of 16 residues. Germline V gene lookup returns CDR1 SGDLS and CDR2 YYNGEE. V was pared by 4 bases and J by 7 bases, with 8 bases of the junction left unmatched. The CDR3 nucleotides read TGTGCCAGCAGCTTCGGACTAGCGGGAGCCGGGAATGAGCAGTTCTTC. Protein product: CASSFGLAGAGNEQFF.

The genes are TRBV5-1 and TRBJ1-6; D is undetermined. Per the germline V gene, CDR1 is SGHRS and CDR2 is YFSETQ. The CDR3 covers 17 residues. Trimming took 4 bases from V and 0 from J, leaving 14 bases between them. CDR3 DNA sequence: TGCGCCAGCAGCCCCGGGTCTTCCAGCTCCTATAATTCACCCCTCCACTTT. It specifies CASSPGSSSSYNSPLHF. The full variable domain, in which reference TRBV5-1 and TRBJ1-6 provide the parts outside the CDR3, is KAGVTQTPRYLIKTRGQQVTLSCSPISGHRSVSWYQQTPGQGLQFLFEYFSETQRNKGNFPGRFSGRQFSNSRSEMNVSTLELGDSALYLCASSPGSSSSYNSPLHFGNGTRLTVT.

The V and J genes are TRBV2 and TRBJ1-1; the D is unclear. The germline V gene has CDR1 SNHLY and CDR2 FYNNEI. This CDR3 spans 13 amino acids. The V gene lost 10 bases and the J gene lost 4 bases, with 16 bases spanning the gap. CDR3 in DNA: TGTGCCACCTCGCTGGGTGCGGGCACTGAAGCTTTCTTT. Encoded protein: CATSLGAGTEAFF.

The chain employs TRBV5-6 and TRBJ2-5, with 11 bases fitting TRBD1. Germline V lookup: CDR1 SGHDT, CDR2 YYEEEE. V shed 3 bases, J shed 1 base, and the junction held 11 bases outside the gene matches. The CDR3 covers 18 residues. CDR3 DNA sequence: TGTGCCAGCAGCTCCGGGACAGGGGGGGCTCCTTTCCAAGAGACCCAGTACTTC. Protein: CASSSGTGGAPFQETQYF.

This chain joins TRBV5-4 and TRBJ1-2, with D perhaps TRBD1 (5 bases). The CDR3 runs to 16 residues. Germline V lookup: CDR1 SGHNT, CDR2 YYREEE (reference sequence). Trimming took 4 bases from V and 4 from J, leaving 20 bases between them. Here the CDR3 reads CASSPVWGQGSYGYTF. The CDR3 DNA reads TGTGCCAGCAGCCCCGTTTGGGGCCAGGGCAGCTATGGCTACACCTTC.

The chain is built from TRBV7-9 and TRBJ2-5, with 11 positions matching TRBD1. The CDR3 is 15 amino acids. The trim removed 3 bases at V and 3 bases at J, leaving 3 bases unmatched. CDR1 SEHNR and CDR2 FQNEAQ come from the germline V gene (reference sequence). CDR3 residues: CASSFWTGGEETQYF. The CDR3 nucleotides are TGTGCCAGCAGCTTCTGGACAGGGGGCGAAGAGACCCAGTACTTC.

This clone appeared a single time. The chain recombines TRBV10-2 with TRBJ1-1; D is possibly TRBD1 (6 bases). CDR3 length equals 12 residues. Deletions cut 6 bases from V and 1 base from J, with 6 bases between. Germline assignment: CDR1 WSHSY and CDR2 SAAADI. The CDR3 is CASRGANTEAFF. CDR3 sequence (DNA): TGCGCCAGCAGGGGGGCGAACACTGAAGCTTTCTTT.

The rearrangement links TRBV6-5 to TRBJ2-7; possibly TRBD2 for D (6 bases). CDR1 is MNHEY, CDR2 SVGAGI, per germline. V lost 2 bases and J 9 bases, leaving 23 bases between the germline ends. This CDR3 spans 16 amino acids. CDR3 sequence: CASSYGGLAVKNGQYF. CDR3 sequence (DNA): TGTGCCAGCAGTTACGGCGGGTTAGCGGTGAAAAACGGGCAGTACTTC.

This clone was recorded a few times. This chain uses TRBV28 with TRBJ1-2; 7 nucleotides line up with TRBD1. Germline values: CDR1 MDHEN, CDR2 SYDVKM. J lost 8 bases, V lost 3 bases, and 9 bases had no gene match. The CDR3 length is 14 residues. The CDR3 spells CASSLVGGAKGYTF. In DNA form, the CDR3 reads TGTGCCAGCAGTTTGGTAGGGGGCGCCAAGGGCTACACCTTC.

The V gene is TRBV9, the J gene TRBJ1-2; possibly TRBD1 for D (6 bases). The CDR3 covers 16 residues. The V end lost 2 bases, the J end lost 1 base, and 15 bases lay between the germline ends. Germline V CDR1 and CDR2: SGDLS, YYNGEE. Written as DNA, the CDR3 is TGTGCCAGCAGCGTGGGGGCCGGGACACTTAACTATGGCTACACCTTC. This codes for CASSVGAGTLNYGYTF.

This clone was seen more than once but under ten times. The CDR3 DNA is TGCGCCAGCAGCTTGTATCCTCCCGGACTAGCGGGGGAGACCCAGTACTTC. Protein product: CASSLYPPGLAGETQYF. The rearrangement uses TRBV5-1 and TRBJ2-5; 12 nucleotides match TRBD2. The trim removed 1 base at V and 5 bases at J, leaving 9 bases unmatched. The CDR3 consists of 17 residues. Germline V gives CDR1 SGHRS, CDR2 YFSETQ. The entire variable domain, with the rest obtained from reference TRBV5-1 and TRBJ2-5, is as follows: KAGVTQTPRYLIKTRGQQVTLSCSPISGHRSVSWYQQTPGQGLQFLFEYFSETQRNKGNFPGRFSGRQFSNSRSEMNVSTLELGDSALYLCASSLYPPGLAGETQYFGPGTRLLVL.